A single sample is the source of the 24 T cell receptor beta chains below, sequenced in a study of PD-1 blockade in classical Hodgkin lymphoma. Sample time point: cycle 4 day 1 (C4D1), after about 6 weeks of nivolumab. There was relapse after autologous stem cell transplantation in every patient, and there was variation in brentuximab vedotin exposure. Only in-frame clones appear in the TCRdb table, and some are missing; sequencing was by immunoSEQ multiplex PCR. The sample holds about 90,000 clones, 75% to 85% seen once. Sequences were derived from peripheral blood mononuclear cells (PBMCs), sampled before the fourth cycle of nivolumab. The source of these receptors is a human donor with classical Hodgkin lymphoma.

This chain uses TRBV7-9 with TRBJ1-1; D remains ambiguous. CDR3 size: 13 residues. The V end lost 5 bases, the J end lost 6 bases, and 13 bases lay between the germline ends. From germline, CDR1 is SEHNR and CDR2 FQNEAQ (reference sequence). This chain's CDR3 is CASSQLASAEAFF. CDR3 coding DNA: TGTGCCAGCAGCCAGCTTGCCAGCGCTGAAGCTTTCTTT. Looking up the rest from reference TRBV7-9 and TRBJ1-1 gives the full variable domain: DTGVSQNPRHKITKRGQNVTFRCDPISEHNRLYWYRQTLGQGPEFLTYFQNEAQLEKSRLLSDRFSAERPKGSFSTLEIQRTEQGDSAMYLCASSQLASAEAFFGQGTRLTVV.

This chain joins TRBV6-1 and TRBJ1-5, with TRBD1 as a possible D gene (6 bases). Deletions cut 7 bases from V and 6 bases from J, with 16 bases between. Germline CDR1 and CDR2: MNHNS and SASEGT. CDR3 length: 14 amino acids. In DNA form, the CDR3 reads TGTGCCAGCAATCTACAGGGAAGTTTTCAGCCCCAGCATTTT. Encoded protein: CASNLQGSFQPQHF.

This sequence joins TRBV29-1 and TRBJ2-1, with D tentatively TRBD2 (5 bases). Germline assignment: CDR1 SQVTM and CDR2 ANQGSEA. Trimming took off 6 bases at V and 1 base at J, with 16 bases between the two ends. The CDR3 loop spans 15 amino acids. CDR3: CSVLSGGSSYNEQFF. The CDR3 bases are TGCAGCGTACTCAGCGGTGGCAGTTCCTACAATGAGCAGTTCTTC.

J is TRBJ1-1 and V is TRBV30; D is possibly TRBD1 (5 bases). V was trimmed by 7 bases and J by 11 bases, leaving 17 bases between them. Germline loops: CDR1 GTSNPN, CDR2 SVGIG (reference sequence). CDR3 length: 11 amino acids. CDR3 nucleotides: TGTGCCTTAAATCAGGGAAGGAGGGCTTTCTTT. It translates to CALNQGRRAFF. Full variable domain (remainder filled in from reference TRBV30 and TRBJ1-1): SQTIHQWPATLVQPVGSPLSLECTVEGTSNPNLYWYRQAAGRGLQLLFYSVGIGQISSEVPQNLSASRPQDRQFILSSKKLLLSDSGFYLCALNQGRRAFFGQGTRLTVV.

The V and J genes are TRBV19 and TRBJ1-1; no definite D call. The germline V gene encodes CDR1 LNHDA and CDR2 SQIVND (reference sequence). The germline V and J ends were trimmed by 7 bases and 0 bases, with 18 bases remaining between them. The CDR3 has 16 residues. As DNA, the CDR3 is TGTGCCAGTAAAGAGGCAGGCCGACGACTGAACACTGAAGCTTTCTTT. Translating gives CASKEAGRRLNTEAFF.

The V call is TRBV5-4, the J call TRBJ2-7; no definite D call. The germline gives CDR1 SGHNT, CDR2 YYREEE (reference sequence). The CDR3 length is 14 residues. V lost 2 bases and J lost 3, with 12 bases in between. CDR3: CASSFTGAIYEQYF. The CDR3, as DNA: TGTGCCAGCAGCTTTACGGGCGCTATCTACGAGCAGTACTTC.

The gene calls are TRBV2 and TRBJ2-2; D assignment may be TRBD1 or TRBD2 (6 bases each). The CDR3 runs to 15 residues. Germline V gene lookup returns CDR1 SNHLY and CDR2 FYNNEI. The V and J ends lost 7 bases and 0 bases respectively, with 12 bases between them. The CDR3 DNA follows: TGTGCCAGCAAGGCAGGGGAGGCGAACACCGGGGAGCTGTTTTTT. This codes for CASKAGEANTGELFF.

V is TRBV6-6 and J is TRBJ2-7, with TRBD2 matching over 7 bases. V trimming: 7 bases; J trimming: 7 bases; junction bases outside the gene matches: 13. The germline gives CDR1 MNHNY, CDR2 SVGAGI (reference sequence). This CDR3 is built from 14 residues. This chain's CDR3 is CASTMRDPGGEQYF. CDR3 DNA sequence: TGTGCCAGCACCATGCGGGATCCCGGGGGGGAGCAGTACTTC.

The gene calls are TRBV6-1 and TRBJ1-1, with D unclear. V gave up 2 bases and J gave up 1 base, with 2 bases separating them. Per germline, CDR1 MNHNS and CDR2 SASEGT. This CDR3 has 12 residues. The CDR3 is CASSETNTEAFF. The CDR3 DNA follows: TGTGCCAGCAGTGAAACGAACACTGAAGCTTTCTTT.

The V and J genes are TRBV2 and TRBJ2-3; D not resolved. Trimming shortened V by 5 bases and J by 1 base, and 7 bases separated the two germline ends. Germline CDR1 is SNHLY and CDR2 is FYNNEI. The CDR3 covers 13 residues. The CDR3 loop reads CASSSQGTDTQYF. For the CDR3, the DNA is TGTGCCAGCAGTTCCCAGGGCACAGATACGCAGTATTTT. The whole variable domain, filled in from reference TRBV2 and TRBJ2-3, reads EPEVTQTPSHQVTQMGQEVILRCVPISNHLYFYWYRQILGQKVEFLVSFYNNEISEKSEIFDDQFSVERPDGSNFTLKIRSTKLEDSAMYFCASSSQGTDTQYFGPGTRLTVL.

This clone was seen only once. The chain has TRBV9 and TRBJ2-3; D assignment may be TRBD1 or TRBD2 (5 bases each). V lost 0 bases and J lost 4, with 12 bases in between. This CDR3 region has 15 residues. CDR1 and CDR2 (germline): SGDLS, YYNGEE. CDR3 DNA sequence: TGTGCCAGCAGCGTAGAGGCAGGGACCCCAGATACGCAGTATTTT. Its translation: CASSVEAGTPDTQYF.

This rearrangement joins TRBV5-1 to TRBJ2-3; 8 bases align to TRBD2. V shed 4 bases, J shed 0 bases, and the junction held 10 bases outside the gene matches. CDR1 is SGHRS, CDR2 YFSETQ, per germline. The CDR3 totals 17 residues. This CDR3 is CASSGEGSGTSTDTQYF. CDR3 in DNA: TGCGCCAGCAGCGGAGAAGGTAGCGGGACCAGCACAGATACGCAGTATTTT.

This clone was seen a few times. The V gene is TRBV5-1, the J gene TRBJ2-1; unclear D gene. Germline-derived CDR1 and CDR2 are SGHRS and YFSETQ. This CDR3 contains 13 residues. Trimming pared 4 bases from V and 4 bases from J, leaving 9 bases between. The CDR3 DNA sequence: TGCGCCAGCAGCCCCGACATTTACAATGAGCAGTTCTTC. It specifies CASSPDIYNEQFF.

The chain links TRBV9 to TRBJ2-2; 10 bases align to TRBD1. Germline V gene data show CDR1 as SGDLS and CDR2 as YYNGEE. CDR3 length equals 13 residues. V lost 5 bases, J lost 8 bases, and 3 bases stayed unmatched. The CDR3 protein is CASRTGGEGELFF. CDR3 coding DNA: TGTGCCAGCAGGACAGGGGGCGAAGGGGAGCTGTTTTTT.

The chain combines TRBV11-2 with TRBJ2-7; a possible D gene is TRBD1 (6 bases). With 6 bases removed from V and 7 bases from J, the gap between germline ends came to 19 bases. The V gene's germline CDR1 is SGHAT and CDR2 FQNNGV. This CDR3 region has 14 residues. The chain's CDR3 is CASSTPRQVQEQYF. Here the CDR3 DNA reads TGTGCCAGCAGTACCCCTAGACAGGTTCAAGAGCAGTACTTC.

The CDR3, as DNA: TGTGCCAGCAGTGTACTTCCGCAAGGAGGATCACCCCTCCACTTT. Protein sequence: CASSVLPQGGSPLHF. The chain uses TRBV2 and TRBJ1-6; D is ambiguous. With 4 bases removed from V and 10 bases from J, the gap between germline ends came to 17 bases. Looked up from germline, CDR1 is SNHLY and CDR2 is FYNNEI. The CDR3 length is 15 residues.

The chain combines TRBV4-1 with TRBJ2-3; no clear D. Trimming removed 1 base from V and 1 base from J, with 6 bases in between. The germline V gene has CDR1 MGHRA and CDR2 YSYEKL. This CDR3 contains 14 residues. Here the CDR3 DNA reads TGCGCCAGCAGCCAAGGACTGCGCACAGATACGCAGTATTTT. It yields the protein CASSQGLRTDTQYF.

V and J are TRBV4-2 and TRBJ2-3; 11 bases are a match to TRBD2. The CDR3 spans 16 residues. V was pared by 4 bases and J by 0 bases, with 3 bases of the junction left unmatched. The germline gives CDR1 LGHNA, CDR2 YNFKEQ. The CDR3 region has the DNA TGTGCCAGCAGCCGATTAGCGGGAGGGAGCACAGATACGCAGTATTTT. Translation gives CASSRLAGGSTDTQYF.

V usage is TRBV6-5 and J usage is TRBJ2-3, with D possibly being TRBD1 or TRBD2 (5 bases each). V lost 0 bases to trimming and J lost 4 bases, with 14 bases between them. CDR3 length: 16 amino acids. Per the germline V gene, CDR1 is MNHEY and CDR2 is SVGAGI. CDR3 DNA: TGTGCCAGCAGTTACTCGGGACCTCAAGGGGCAGATACGCAGTATTTT. This translates into CASSYSGPQGADTQYF.

V usage is TRBV7-2 and J usage is TRBJ1-2; TRBD1 is a possible D gene (5 bases). The CDR3 length is 16 residues. The germline V gene has CDR1 SGHTA and CDR2 FQGNSA. The germline V and J ends were trimmed by 0 bases and 4 bases, with 15 bases remaining between them. The CDR3 here is CASSLAAGGSGYGYTF. In nucleotides, the CDR3 is TGTGCCAGCAGCTTAGCTGCGGGGGGTTCTGGCTATGGCTACACCTTC.

The chain's CDR3 is CASSQGLWTRTEAFF. CDR3 coding DNA: TGTGCCAGCAGCCAAGGCCTTTGGACACGCACTGAAGCTTTCTTT. The chain couples TRBV4-2 to TRBJ1-1; TRBD1 is a possible D gene (5 bases). The CDR3 runs 15 residues. The germline gives CDR1 LGHNA, CDR2 YNFKEQ. V was clipped by 1 base and J by 4 bases, with 13 bases between them.

V and J are TRBV19 and TRBJ2-1; unclear D gene. Trimming stripped 8 bases from V and 6 bases from J, with 11 bases between. Per the germline V gene, CDR1 is LNHDA and CDR2 is SQIVND (reference sequence). CDR3 length equals 12 residues. Here the CDR3 DNA reads TGTGCCAGTTCGGCGGCCGGCAATGAGCAGTTCTTC. Translation gives CASSAAGNEQFF.

J is TRBJ2-4 and V is TRBV2; the match to TRBD2 covers 12 bases. Germline-derived CDR1 and CDR2 are SNHLY and FYNNEI. This CDR3 is 14 amino acids long. Losses at the gene ends were 7 bases for V and 12 bases for J; bases not matched to a gene: 10. The CDR3 spells CASTKSLAGGGQYF. In DNA form, the CDR3 reads TGTGCCAGCACTAAAAGCCTAGCGGGAGGGGGTCAGTACTTC. The full variable domain, with the rest looked up from reference TRBV2 and TRBJ2-4, is EPEVTQTPSHQVTQMGQEVILRCVPISNHLYFYWYRQILGQKVEFLVSFYNNEISEKSEIFDDQFSVERPDGSNFTLKIRSTKLEDSAMYFCASTKSLAGGGQYFGAGTRLSVL.

The V call is TRBV7-2, the J call TRBJ1-5, with a tentative D call TRBD1 (5 bases). V was pared by 1 base and J by 5 bases, with 15 bases between. The germline V gene has CDR1 SGHTA and CDR2 FQGNSA. The CDR3 has 16 residues. In DNA form, the CDR3 reads TGTGCCAGCAGCTTAGTTTTTGAGCAGGGCCATCAGCCCCAGCATTTT. Its translation: CASSLVFEQGHQPQHF.